This T cell receptor (beta chain) was identified during a study of beta chain features in type 1 diabetes. The CDR3 loop spans 14 amino acids. The germline CDR1 and CDR2 sequences are SGHNT and YYREEE (reference sequence). V trimming: 2 bases; J trimming: 8 bases; junction bases outside the gene matches: 6. The sequenced template was cDNA made from the entire isolated RNA. TCRdb's table, derived via immunoSEQ multiplex PCR, lists solely in-frame clones and lacks some. The data show hundreds of thousands of clones, roughly 12% seen once. The J gene is TRBJ1-2, the V gene TRBV5-4; 10 nucleotides line up with TRBD1. Sequencing used naive CD4+ T cells from blood. This TCR came from a young man in good health. The CDR3 DNA is TGTGCCAGCAGCTTTGACAGGGGGCGCGGGGGCTACACCTTC. Translation: CASSFDRGRGGYTF.